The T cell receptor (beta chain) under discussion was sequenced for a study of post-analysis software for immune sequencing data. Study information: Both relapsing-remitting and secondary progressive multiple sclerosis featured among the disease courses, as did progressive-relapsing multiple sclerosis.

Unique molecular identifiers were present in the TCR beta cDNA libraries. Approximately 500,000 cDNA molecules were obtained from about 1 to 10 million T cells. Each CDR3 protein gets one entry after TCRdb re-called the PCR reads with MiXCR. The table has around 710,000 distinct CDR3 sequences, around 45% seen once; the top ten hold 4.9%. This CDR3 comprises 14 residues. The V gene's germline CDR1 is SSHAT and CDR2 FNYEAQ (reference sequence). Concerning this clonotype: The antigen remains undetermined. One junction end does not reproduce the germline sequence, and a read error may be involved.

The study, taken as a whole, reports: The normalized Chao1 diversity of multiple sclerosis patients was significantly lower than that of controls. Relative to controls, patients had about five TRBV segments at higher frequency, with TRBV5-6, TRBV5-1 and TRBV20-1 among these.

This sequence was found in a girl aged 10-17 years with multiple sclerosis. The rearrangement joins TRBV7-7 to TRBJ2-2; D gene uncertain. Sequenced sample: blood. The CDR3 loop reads CASKTTEATGELFF. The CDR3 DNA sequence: TGTGCTAGCAAGACGACCGAGGCCACCGGGGAGCTGTTTTTT.